This T cell receptor beta chain emerged from a study of T cell responses to AZD1222 COVID-19 vaccine. Study results and caveats: Distributed over spike, vaccine-associated CD4 TCRs predominated at 160-218 and 743-854.

To note about this clone: What it recognizes is unknown.

V was pared by 1 base and J by 0 bases, with 7 bases between. The CDR3 has 15 residues. In germline, CDR1 is SEHNR, CDR2 FQNEAQ (reference sequence). This table comes from immunoSEQ multiplex PCR, and its TCRdb copy is limited to in-frame clones, with some not included. This repertoire shows roughly 120,000 clones, over 80% found once; its top ten account for approximately 8%. The V and J genes are TRBV7-9 and TRBJ1-3; no reliable D call. The input for sequencing was peripheral blood, taken 28 days after the second AZD1222 dose. The clonotype comes from an adult who received the AZD1222 COVID-19 vaccine. CDR3 sequence (DNA): TGTGCCAGCAGCTTAGGAGCCGACTCTGGAAACACCATATATTTT. Protein sequence: CASSLGADSGNTIYF.